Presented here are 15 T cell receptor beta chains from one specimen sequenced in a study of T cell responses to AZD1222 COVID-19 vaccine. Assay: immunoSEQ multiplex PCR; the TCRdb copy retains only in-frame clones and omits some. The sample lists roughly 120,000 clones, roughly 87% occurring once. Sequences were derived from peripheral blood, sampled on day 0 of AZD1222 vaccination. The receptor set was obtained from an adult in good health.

In DNA, the CDR3 is TGTGCCAGCAGAGTGGACAGGGCGTACACTGAAGCTTTCTTT. Translating it yields CASRVDRAYTEAFF. This rearrangement joins TRBV7-2 to TRBJ1-1; 8 bases fit TRBD1. The CDR3 has 14 residues. Germline lookup yields CDR1 SGHTA and CDR2 FQGNSA. V dropped 6 bases and J dropped 3; count of bases not matched to a gene: 6. Looking up the rest from reference TRBV7-2 and TRBJ1-1 gives the full variable domain: GAGVSQSPSNKVTEKGKDVELRCDPISGHTALYWYRQSLGQGLEFLIYFQGNSAPDKSGLPSDRFSAERTGGSVSTLTIQRTQQEDSAVYLCASRVDRAYTEAFFGQGTRLTVV.

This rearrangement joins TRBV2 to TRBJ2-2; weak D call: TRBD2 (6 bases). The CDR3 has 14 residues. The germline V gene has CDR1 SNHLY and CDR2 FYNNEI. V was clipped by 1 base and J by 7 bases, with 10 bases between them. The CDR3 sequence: CASSEVGGFGELFF. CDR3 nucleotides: TGTGCCAGCAGTGAAGTGGGAGGTTTCGGGGAGCTGTTTTTT.

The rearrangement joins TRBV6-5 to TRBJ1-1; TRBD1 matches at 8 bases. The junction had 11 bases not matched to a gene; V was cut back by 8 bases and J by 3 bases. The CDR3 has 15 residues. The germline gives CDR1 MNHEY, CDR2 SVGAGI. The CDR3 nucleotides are TGTGCCAGCGCCGTCCGGGACAGGTCCTACACTGAAGCTTTCTTT. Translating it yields CASAVRDRSYTEAFF.

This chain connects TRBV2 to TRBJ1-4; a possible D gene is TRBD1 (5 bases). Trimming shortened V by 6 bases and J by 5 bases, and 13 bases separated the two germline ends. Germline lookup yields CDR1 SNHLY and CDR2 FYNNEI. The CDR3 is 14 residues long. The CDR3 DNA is TGTGCCAGCAGGGGGAGAGGGGAGAATGAAAAACTGTTTTTT. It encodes CASRGRGENEKLFF. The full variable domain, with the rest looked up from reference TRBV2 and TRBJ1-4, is EPEVTQTPSHQVTQMGQEVILRCVPISNHLYFYWYRQILGQKVEFLVSFYNNEISEKSEIFDDQFSVERPDGSNFTLKIRSTKLEDSAMYFCASRGRGENEKLFFGSGTQLSVL.

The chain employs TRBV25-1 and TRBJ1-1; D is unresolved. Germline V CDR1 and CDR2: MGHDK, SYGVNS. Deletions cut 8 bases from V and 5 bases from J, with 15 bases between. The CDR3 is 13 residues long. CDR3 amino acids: CASSKVGSTEAFF. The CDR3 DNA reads TGTGCCAGCTCAAAGGTTGGATCGACTGAAGCTTTCTTT.

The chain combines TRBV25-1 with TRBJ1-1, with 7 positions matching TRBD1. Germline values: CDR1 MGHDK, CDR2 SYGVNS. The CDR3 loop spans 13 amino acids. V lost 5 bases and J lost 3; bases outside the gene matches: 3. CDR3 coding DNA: TGTGCCAGCAGTTTCGACAGGGACACTGAAGCTTTCTTT. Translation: CASSFDRDTEAFF.

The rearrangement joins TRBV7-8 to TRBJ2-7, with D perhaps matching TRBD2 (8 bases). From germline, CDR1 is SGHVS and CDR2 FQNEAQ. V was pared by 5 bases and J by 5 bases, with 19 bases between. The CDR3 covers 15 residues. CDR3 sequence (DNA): TGTGCCAGCAGCCCCGGGAGGGGGCCAATGAACGAGCAGTACTTC. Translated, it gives CASSPGRGPMNEQYF.

For the CDR3, the DNA is TGTGCCAGCAGTGAAACGCCCGAAGGGGGGGGTAACTATGGCTACACCTTC. Protein: CASSETPEGGGNYGYTF. The V call is TRBV6-1, the J call TRBJ1-2; a possible D gene is TRBD1 (6 bases). CDR1 is MNHNS and CDR2 is SASEGT in the germline V gene. This CDR3 has 17 residues. V was pared by 2 bases and J by 1 base, with 17 bases between.

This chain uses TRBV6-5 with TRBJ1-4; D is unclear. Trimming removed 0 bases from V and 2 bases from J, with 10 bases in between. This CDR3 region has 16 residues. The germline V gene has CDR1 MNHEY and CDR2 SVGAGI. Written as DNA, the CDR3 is TGTGCCAGCAGTTACTCTCTGGCCCGGACTAATGAAAAACTGTTTTTT. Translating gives CASSYSLARTNEKLFF.

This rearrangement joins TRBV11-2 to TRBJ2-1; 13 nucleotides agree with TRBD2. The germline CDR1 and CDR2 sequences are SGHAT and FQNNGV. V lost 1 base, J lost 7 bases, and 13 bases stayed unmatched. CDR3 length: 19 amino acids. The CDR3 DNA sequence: TGTGCCAGCAGCTTAGCCGGCCGCGGACTAGCGGGAGTAGGAAATGAGCAGTTCTTC. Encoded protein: CASSLAGRGLAGVGNEQFF. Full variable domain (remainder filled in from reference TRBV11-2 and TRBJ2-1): EAGVAQSPRYKIIEKRQSVAFWCNPISGHATLYWYQQILGQGPKLLIQFQNNGVVDDSQLPKDRFSAERLKGVDSTLKIQPAKLEDSAVYLCASSLAGRGLAGVGNEQFFGPGTRLTVL.

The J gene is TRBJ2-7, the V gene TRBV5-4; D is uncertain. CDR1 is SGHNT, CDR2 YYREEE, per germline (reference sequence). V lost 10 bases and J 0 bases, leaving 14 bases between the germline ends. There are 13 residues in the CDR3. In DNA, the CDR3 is TGTGCCGGTAGAGAGACGGACTCCTACGAGCAGTACTTC. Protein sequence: CAGRETDSYEQYF. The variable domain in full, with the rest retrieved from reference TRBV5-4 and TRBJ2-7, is ETGVTQSPTHLIKTRGQQVTLRCSSQSGHNTVSWYQQALGQGPQFIFQYYREEENGRGNFPPRFSGLQFPNYSSELNVNALELDDSALYLCAGRETDSYEQYFGPGTRLTVT.

The CDR3 DNA reads TGTGCCTGGACCTCGAGGGGCGATCAGCCCCAGCATTTT. Translated: CAWTSRGDQPQHF. The chain has TRBV30 and TRBJ1-5, with a weak D call TRBD1 (5 bases). The CDR3 is made up of 13 amino acids. Trimming left V 4 bases short and J 5 bases short, with 12 bases between. The germline gives CDR1 GTSNPN, CDR2 SVGIG (reference sequence).

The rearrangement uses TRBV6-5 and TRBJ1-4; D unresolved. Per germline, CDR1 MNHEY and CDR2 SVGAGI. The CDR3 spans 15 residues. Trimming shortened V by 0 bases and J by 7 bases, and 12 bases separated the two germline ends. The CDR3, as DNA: TGTGCCAGCAGTTACTCCCCGGGAAGGGTTGAAAAACTGTTTTTT. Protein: CASSYSPGRVEKLFF.

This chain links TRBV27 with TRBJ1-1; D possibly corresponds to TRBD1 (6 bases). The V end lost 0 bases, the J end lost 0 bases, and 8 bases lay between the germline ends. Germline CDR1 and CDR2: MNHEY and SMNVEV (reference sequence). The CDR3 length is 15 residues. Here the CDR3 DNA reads TGTGCCAGCAGTTTATCGGCAGGGGTGAACACTGAAGCTTTCTTT. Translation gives CASSLSAGVNTEAFF.

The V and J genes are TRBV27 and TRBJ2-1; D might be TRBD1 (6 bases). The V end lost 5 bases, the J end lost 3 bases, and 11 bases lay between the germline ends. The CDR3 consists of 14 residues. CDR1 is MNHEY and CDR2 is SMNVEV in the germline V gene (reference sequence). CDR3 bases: TGTGCCAGCAGTATCGGACAGCTCTACAATGAGCAGTTCTTC. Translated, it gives CASSIGQLYNEQFF.